There are a few counts of the clone carrying this T cell receptor (beta chain). Via MiXCR, TCRdb re-called the PCR reads, giving one row per CDR3 protein. The table lists around 25,000 distinct CDR3 sequences, 45% to 60% of them singletons, with about a fifth in the top ten. The data originate from a study of CD4 and CD8 cells across lung adenocarcinoma regions. Donors had localized lung adenocarcinoma, a non-small cell lung cancer. The source of this sequence is a male donor with lung adenocarcinoma. The CD4 and CD8 labels of this study may be unreliable. Material: CD4+ T cells from the center of a lung tumor.

This CDR3 reads CASSQGTSRETQYF. In DNA form, the CDR3 reads TGTGCCAGCAGCCAAGGGACTAGTAGGGAGACCCAGTACTTC. The chain employs TRBV3-1 and TRBJ2-5; TRBD2 aligns across 7 bases. CDR1 and CDR2 from the germline V gene are LGHDT and YNNKEL (reference sequence). This CDR3 contains 14 residues. The trim removed 1 base at V and 5 bases at J, leaving 4 bases unmatched.